The clone carrying this T cell receptor beta chain was observed a few times. The data are from a study of blood T cell repertoires in COVID-19. V was shortened by 3 bases and J by 1 base, with 8 bases between the two germline ends. The CDR3 covers 15 residues. Germline-derived CDR1 and CDR2 are SGDLS and YYNGEE. Profiled with immunoSEQ multiplex PCR; TCRdb holds only in-frame clones, not every one. The sample carries about 150,000 clones, about four fifths recorded once. The V call is TRBV9, the J call TRBJ1-6; no reliable D call. The specimen sequenced was peripheral blood. The sequence derives from a man aged 55-75 years with acute or convalescent COVID-19. CDR3 loop: CASSGGQSYNSPLHF. In DNA, the CDR3 is TGTGCCAGCAGCGGAGGGCAGTCCTATAATTCACCCCTCCACTTT. Supplemented by reference TRBV9 and TRBJ1-6, the full variable domain reads DSGVTQTPKHLITATGQRVTLRCSPRSGDLSVYWYQQSLDQGLQFLIQYYNGEERAKGNILERFSAQQFPDLHSELNLSSLELGDSALYFCASSGGQSYNSPLHFGNGTRLTVT.